The TCR beta chain described here comes from a study of graft-versus-host responses after intestinal transplantation. This clone came up once. Clones were sequenced by immunoSEQ multiplex PCR, and TCRdb holds only the in-frame ones, with some missing. The sample comprises just over 20,000 clones, 85% to 90% of which are singletons, and under 6.5% rests with the top ten. The germline V gene encodes CDR1 LNHDA and CDR2 SQIVND (reference sequence). V was cut by 1 base and J by 0 bases, with 10 bases left in between. The CDR3 extends over 17 amino acids. The receptor's source is a human patient who received an intestinal transplant, so some T cells may come from the graft donor. This chain joins TRBV19 and TRBJ1-6, with unresolved D. The source was PBMCs, collected more than 64 days after intestinal transplantation. As DNA, the CDR3 is TGTGCCAGTAGTATAGGGACGCCTCTCTCCTATAATTCACCCCTCCACTTT. Protein: CASSIGTPLSYNSPLHF.